The 14 T cell receptor beta chains below come from one sample, sequenced in a study of T cells in Graves' hyperthyroidism and ophthalmopathy. TCR beta CDR3 sequences were amplified from RNA transcripts. When the TCR CDR3 underwent first-round RT-PCR, the HTBI primer set was used. TCRdb processed the multiplex PCR reads anew with MiXCR; each CDR3 protein has one entry. This table holds around 580,000 distinct CDR3 sequences, 16% found once. Sequenced sample: blood. The receptors were gathered from a woman in her late teens or twenties with Graves' hyperthyroidism.

This clonotype was counted only a few times. V gene TRBV28 combines with J gene TRBJ1-2, with D possibly matching TRBD1 (6 bases). Per the germline V gene, CDR1 is MDHEN and CDR2 is SYDVKM. Trimming took off 7 bases at V and 2 bases at J, with 26 bases between the two ends. The CDR3 contains 18 residues. Here the CDR3 reads CASIGGGRARRLNYGYTF. The CDR3 DNA is TGTGCCAGCATCGGGGGCGGGCGTGCCAGGCGGCTAAACTATGGCTACACCTTC.

This clonotype was counted at least ten times. The chain joins TRBV11-3 to TRBJ2-1; TRBD2 matches 9 bases. This CDR3 contains 17 residues. Losses at the gene ends were 6 bases for V and 5 bases for J; bases not matched to a gene: 14. From germline, CDR1 is SGHNT and CDR2 YENEEA. DNA for the CDR3: TGTGCCAGCAGTTCCTCGCGGAGTAGCGGGGGCGACAATGAGCAGTTCTTC. Translated, it gives CASSSSRSSGGDNEQFF.

The sample holds a few counts of this clonotype. V gene TRBV4-2 combines with J gene TRBJ2-7; D might be TRBD2 (6 bases). Between the trimmed V and J ends, which lost 0 bases and 8 bases, there was a span of 20 bases. The CDR3 runs 16 residues. In germline, CDR1 is LGHNA, CDR2 YNFKEQ. The DNA for the CDR3 is TGTGCCAGCAGCCAAGAGGTGGCGGGGCATCGCTGGAAGCAGTACTTC. Translation: CASSQEVAGHRWKQYF.

This clonotype showed up many times. V usage is TRBV20-1 and J usage is TRBJ2-7; tentatively, D is TRBD1 or TRBD2 (5 bases each). The CDR3 loop spans 11 amino acids. Germline CDR1 is DFQATT and CDR2 is SNEGSKA (reference sequence). CDR3 protein: CRGTAQTEQYF. For the CDR3, the DNA is TGCAGGGGGACGGCACAAACCGAGCAGTACTTC.

This clonotype was counted many times. The CDR3 sequence is CAWSARGEQYF. The CDR3 nucleotides read TGTGCCTGGAGTGCCCGGGGGGAGCAGTACTTC. The chain is built from TRBV30 and TRBJ2-7; tentatively, D is TRBD2 (6 bases). V shed 1 base and J shed 7 bases, with 8 bases lying between them. Germline V CDR1 and CDR2: GTSNPN, SVGIG (reference sequence). This CDR3 is built from 11 residues.

The chain is built from TRBV7-9 and TRBJ2-4; 7 positions agree with TRBD2. The CDR3 is 15 residues long. CDR1 is SEHNR and CDR2 is FQNEAQ in the germline V gene (reference sequence). The V gene end was trimmed by 5 bases and the J gene end by 1 base; junction bases not matched to a gene: 5. The CDR3 region has the DNA TGTGCCAGCAGCGGTAGAGCGGGGGCCAAAAACATTCAGTACTTC. This sequence encodes CASSGRAGAKNIQYF.

The table lists this clonotype with many counts. The genes are TRBV7-3 and TRBJ2-7; TRBD1 agrees at 8 bases. Germline loops: CDR1 SGHTA, CDR2 FQGTGA. The CDR3 has 13 amino acids. V lost 4 bases to trimming and J lost 6 bases; unmatched junction nucleotides: 5. This chain's CDR3 is CASSSDRDGEQYF. As DNA, the CDR3 is TGTGCCAGCAGCTCGGACAGGGATGGCGAGCAGTACTTC.

V usage is TRBV27 and J usage is TRBJ1-6; TRBD1 matches 11 bases. The germline gives CDR1 MNHEY, CDR2 SMNVEV (reference sequence). This CDR3 spans 16 amino acids. V was pared by 4 bases and J by 11 bases, with 10 bases of the junction left unmatched. In DNA, the CDR3 is TGTGCCAGCAGTTCGGGGACAGGGGGGACCTTTCCACCCCTCCACTTT. It codes for CASSSGTGGTFPPLHF.

This clonotype has ten or more counts. The chain recombines TRBV29-1 with TRBJ1-1; weak D call: TRBD1 (5 bases). Trimming removed 4 bases at V and 6 bases at J, with 9 bases between. This CDR3 region has 11 residues. The germline gives CDR1 SQVTM, CDR2 ANQGSEA. The CDR3 protein is CSVADSPEAFF. CDR3 nucleotides: TGCAGCGTTGCAGACAGTCCTGAAGCTTTCTTT.

Remarks on this clonotype: No conserved phenylalanine or tryptophan is present at the end of the CDR3, so a read error is the likely explanation. In nucleotides, the CDR3 is TGTGCCAGCAGTCCCCTCTGGACAGCCCTTAACTATGGCTACACCGTC. It is translated as CASSPLWTALNYGYTV. V gene TRBV2 combines with J gene TRBJ1-2; D perhaps matches TRBD1 (6 bases). The CDR3 totals 16 residues. Trimming removed 5 bases at V and 1 base at J, with 17 bases between. CDR1 and CDR2 (germline): SNHLY, FYNNEI.

This clonotype occurred many times. The chain employs TRBV6-1 and TRBJ2-7, with a possible D match to TRBD1 (6 bases). This CDR3 is built from 12 residues. CDR1 and CDR2 (germline): MNHNS, SASEGT. Between the trimmed V and J ends, which lost 7 bases and 1 base, there was a span of 8 bases. In DNA form, the CDR3 reads TGTGCCAGCAACGACAGGTCCTACGAGCAGTACTTC. Its translation is CASNDRSYEQYF.

This clonotype turned up a few times. This sequence joins TRBV12-5 and TRBJ1-5; 9 positions agree with TRBD1. This CDR3 is built from 13 residues. V shed 5 bases and J 7 bases; nucleotides not matched to a gene: 3. CDR1 and CDR2 (germline): LGHNT, FRNRAP. CDR3 residues: CASGRDRDQPQHF. The CDR3 DNA reads TGTGCTAGTGGTAGGGACAGGGACCAGCCCCAGCATTTT. Using reference TRBV12-5 and TRBJ1-5 for the parts outside the CDR3, the full variable domain is DARVTQTPRHKVTEMGQEVTMRCQPILGHNTVFWYRQTMMQGLELLAYFRNRAPLDDSGMPKDRFSAEMPDATLATLKIQPSEPRDSAVYFCASGRDRDQPQHFGDGTRLSIL.

This clonotype has at least ten counts. The V call is TRBV2, the J call TRBJ2-1; 9 nucleotides line up with TRBD2. The CDR3 length is 15 residues. Germline CDR1 is SNHLY and CDR2 is FYNNEI. J was trimmed by 2 bases and V by 5 bases; bases with no gene match: 4. The chain's CDR3 is CASSISGRPYNEQFF. The CDR3 DNA sequence: TGTGCCAGCAGTATTAGCGGGAGACCCTACAATGAGCAGTTCTTC.

Comments on this clonotype: A much larger clone differs from this one at a single base, so this may be a read error. The chain employs TRBV3-1 and TRBJ2-7, with 11 positions matching TRBD2. CDR1 is LGHDT and CDR2 is YNNKEL in the germline V gene (reference sequence). The CDR3 spans 14 residues. V lost 1 base to trimming and J lost 5 bases; unmatched junction nucleotides: 1. CDR3 sequence reads: CASSQVAGGNEQYF. The DNA of the CDR3 is TGTGCCAGCAGCCAAGTAGCGGGAGGGAACGAGCAGTACTTC.